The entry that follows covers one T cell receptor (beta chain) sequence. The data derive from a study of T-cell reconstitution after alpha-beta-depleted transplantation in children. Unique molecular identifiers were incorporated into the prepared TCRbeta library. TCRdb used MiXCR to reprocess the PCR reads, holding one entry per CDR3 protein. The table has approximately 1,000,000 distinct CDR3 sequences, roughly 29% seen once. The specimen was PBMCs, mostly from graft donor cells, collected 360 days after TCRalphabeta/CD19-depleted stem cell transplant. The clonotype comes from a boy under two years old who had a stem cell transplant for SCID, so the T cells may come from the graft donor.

The CDR3 DNA is TGTGCCAGCTCCGGACTAGCGGGGAGCAATGAGCAGTTCTTC. Translating gives CASSGLAGSNEQFF. The chain links TRBV2 to TRBJ2-1, with 12 bases matching TRBD2. The CDR3 sequence is 14 residues long. Germline values: CDR1 SNHLY, CDR2 FYNNEI. The V and J ends lost 8 bases and 6 bases, in that order; junction bases with no gene match: 5.